This paragraph covers one TCR beta chain sequence. Its antigen is unknown. Cells designated naive CD8 were CD45RO-negative and were positively selected for CCR7, with terminally differentiated effector memory CD45RA+ cells excluded. The sample is drawn from a study of shared clonotypes between healthy human individuals. Whole-study results and caveats: Shared across four donors were roughly 4.8% of the naive CD4 clonotypes. Generation probability values for non-shared clonotypes were lower than those for clonotypes shared by all four donors.

Profiling relied on immunoSEQ multiplex PCR, and the TCRdb table lists in-frame clones only, not all of them. The table shows millions of clones, with 85% to 95% occurring only once. In germline, CDR1 is MDHEN, CDR2 SYDVKM. The V end was cut by 4 bases, the J end by 3 bases, with 16 bases between. The CDR3 is 16 residues long. Sequenced input: naive CD8+ T cells from PBMCs. This TCR was recovered from a man younger than 35 in good health. Some clones in this sample may be carry-over from other donors' samples. The chain carries TRBV28 and TRBJ2-4; possible D gene TRBD1, 6 bases. DNA for the CDR3: TGTGCCAGCAGTTCTATACAGGGAGTTGGCAAAAACATTCAGTACTTC. It is translated as CASSSIQGVGKNIQYF.